This T cell receptor beta chain was sequenced during a study of cytomegalovirus exposure and HLA in healthy donors. Study details: The roughly 120 validation repertoires used the same platform as the roughly 610 first-cohort repertoires, a later analysis reported. Study-wide points: High specificity and sensitivity for cytomegalovirus status were reported for the classifier. Most TCR sequences proved rare, with some public TCRs found in many donors.

The method was immunoSEQ multiplex PCR; TCRdb's version includes in-frame clones alone and lacks a portion of them. The sample has 200,000 to 250,000 clones; roughly 83% are singletons. Points on this clone: Antigen unknown.

The donors were members of the approximately 130-subject validation cohort (separate from the 666-subject first cohort). Germline V gene lookup returns CDR1 SGDLS and CDR2 YYNGEE. The trim removed 3 bases at V and 0 bases at J, leaving 5 bases unmatched. This CDR3 region has 17 residues. The J gene is TRBJ2-2, the V gene TRBV9, with 10 bases aligning to TRBD1. The receptor was isolated from a woman between 25 and 40 years old in good health and CMV-seropositive. The material sequenced was PBMCs. This CDR3 reads CASSGGTGATNTGELFF. CDR3 bases: TGTGCCAGCAGCGGCGGGACAGGGGCGACGAACACCGGGGAGCTGTTTTTT.